The TCR beta chain under discussion was sequenced for a study of siplizumab effects on memory and regulatory T cells. General study results and limits: Treatment with siplizumab left mappable alloreactive CD4+ clones averaging approximately 62% Treg-derived, compared with 26.9% in controls.

Trimming left V 4 bases short and J 0 bases short, with 16 bases between. CDR1 and CDR2 (germline): MGHRA, YSYEKL. The CDR3 has 17 amino acids. The protocol was immunoSEQ multiplex PCR, while the TCRdb copy is restricted to in-frame clones and leaves out a portion. The profile shows tens of thousands of clones, under 98% of them singletons. In the case of this clone: The antigen is undetermined.

Unstimulated naive, memory, effector memory and TEMRA subsets underwent sequencing in a few donor pairs. Sequences were obtained from naive CD4+ T cells sorted from blood. The TCR originated in a human donor in good health. The chain links TRBV4-1 to TRBJ2-1; tentatively, D is TRBD2 (6 bases). Here the CDR3 DNA reads TGCGCCAGCAGCCCCCGACTAGTTACAGCCTCCTACAATGAGCAGTTCTTC. It is translated as CASSPRLVTASYNEQFF.